This TCR beta chain is from a study of cytomegalovirus exposure and HLA in healthy donors. Assay used: immunoSEQ multiplex PCR; TCRdb lists only in-frame clones, some missing. The repertoire holds about 140,000 clones, with 80% to 90% as singletons. V lost 5 bases and J 8 bases, leaving 10 bases between the germline ends. This CDR3 contains 12 residues. CDR1 LNHDA and CDR2 SQIVND come from the germline V gene (reference sequence). This receptor was obtained from a man aged 18 to 29 in good health and CMV-seronegative. Sequenced input: PBMCs. The V call is TRBV19, the J call TRBJ1-5; D uncertain. The CDR3 region is CASSAVEEPQHF. The CDR3 region has the DNA TGTGCCAGTAGTGCAGTAGAGGAGCCCCAGCATTTT. The entire variable domain, with the rest obtained from reference TRBV19 and TRBJ1-5, is as follows: DGGITQSPKYLFRKEGQNVTLSCEQNLNHDAMYWYRQDPGQGLRLIYYSQIVNDFQKGDIAEGYSVSREKKESFPLTVTSAQKNPTAFYLCASSAVEEPQHFGDGTRLSIL.